The present entry profiles one T cell receptor beta chain with its context. The data were obtained in a study of OX40 agonist ivuxolimab in advanced cancers. Study as a whole: Of mixed ages from about 20 to 80 and averaging about 56 years, the group was about 86% male.

The method was immunoSEQ multiplex PCR; TCRdb's version includes in-frame clones alone and lacks a portion of them. In the table there are approximately 68,000 clones, almost 90% of which are singletons. The CDR3 length is 15 residues. Per germline, CDR1 SNHLY and CDR2 FYNNEI. V dropped 10 bases and J dropped 5; count of bases not matched to a gene: 11. The TCR originated in an adult with an advanced solid tumor such as melanoma, head and neck, liver or kidney cancer. This chain uses TRBV2 with TRBJ2-2; 9 bases are a match to TRBD1. Here the sequenced sample was CD4+ or CD8+ T cells sorted from blood, taken in a trial of the OX40 agonist ivuxolimab. The CDR3 region is CATTPGQGRTGELFF. CDR3 DNA sequence: TGTGCCACCACTCCGGGACAGGGAAGAACCGGGGAGCTGTTTTTT.